These 12 T cell receptor beta chains were all obtained from the same sample, sequenced in a study of T cell changes during pregnancy in multiple sclerosis. This table comes from immunoSEQ multiplex PCR, and its TCRdb copy is limited to in-frame clones, with some not included. The data show 100,000 to 130,000 clones, approximately 90% seen once. The sequencing used peripheral blood, collected in the third trimester of pregnancy. The receptors here all came from a female donor in good health, enrolled as a control in a pregnancy study.

CDR3 bases: TGTGCCAGCAGCTTAGATTTGGGGCAGGGGTACGTCCAGCCCCAGCATTTT. Residues: CASSLDLGQGYVQPQHF. The V call is TRBV7-2, the J call TRBJ1-5, with D possibly TRBD1 on 6 matching bases. Between the trimmed V and J ends, which lost 1 base and 7 bases, there was a span of 20 bases. This CDR3 is 17 amino acids long. Per germline, CDR1 SGHTA and CDR2 FQGNSA.

The chain uses TRBV5-6 and TRBJ2-1, with 9 bases aligning to TRBD2. Per the germline V gene, CDR1 is SGHDT and CDR2 is YYEEEE. The length of the CDR3 is 17 residues. The V gene end was trimmed by 0 bases and the J gene end by 0 bases; junction bases not matched to a gene: 4. The CDR3 DNA is TGTGCCAGCAGCTTGGACTTGCGGGGGGGCTCCTACAATGAGCAGTTCTTC. It yields the protein CASSLDLRGGSYNEQFF.

V is TRBV5-6 and J is TRBJ1-2; 7 bases agree with TRBD1. V lost 4 bases, J lost 2 bases, and 5 bases stayed unmatched. The length of the CDR3 is 14 residues. The germline V gene has CDR1 SGHDT and CDR2 YYEEEE. CDR3 region: CASSLGQANYGYTF. The CDR3 DNA is TGTGCCAGCAGCCTAGGACAGGCGAACTATGGCTACACCTTC.

The chain is built from TRBV5-1 and TRBJ1-1; D might be TRBD1 (6 bases). This CDR3 has 14 amino acids. The V gene lost 4 bases and the J gene lost 4 bases, with 14 bases spanning the gap. Germline V lookup: CDR1 SGHRS, CDR2 YFSETQ. As DNA, the CDR3 is TGCGCCAGCAGCCTAAGACAGGCCCTCACTGAAGCTTTCTTT. Amino acids: CASSLRQALTEAFF.

The rearrangement joins TRBV9 to TRBJ1-1, with TRBD1 matching over 8 bases. The germline V gene encodes CDR1 SGDLS and CDR2 YYNGEE. The CDR3 is made up of 16 amino acids. With 0 bases clipped from V and 5 bases from J, the junction kept 9 bases outside the gene matches. The CDR3 nucleotides read TGTGCCAGCAGCGTAGATGGGCCAGGGGGCCGGACTGAAGCTTTCTTT. Translation gives CASSVDGPGGRTEAFF.

The chain carries TRBV29-1 and TRBJ2-5; maybe TRBD1 (6 bases). V gave up 6 bases and J gave up 2 bases, with 19 bases separating them. Germline values: CDR1 SQVTM, CDR2 ANQGSEA. CDR3 size: 15 residues. CDR3 nucleotide sequence: TGCAGCGTGAGGGACACATTCCCAACACAAGAGACCCAGTACTTC. Translating gives CSVRDTFPTQETQYF.

Written as DNA, the CDR3 is TGTGCCTGGAGAGACAGGGGGACTAACACCGGGGAGCTGTTTTTT. This translates into CAWRDRGTNTGELFF. The chain uses TRBV30 and TRBJ2-2; 9 bases align to TRBD1. V shed 3 bases, J shed 2 bases, and the junction held 4 bases outside the gene matches. The CDR3 is made up of 15 amino acids. Germline V gene sequence: CDR1 GTSNPN, CDR2 SVGIG (reference sequence). Supplemented by reference TRBV30 and TRBJ2-2, the full variable domain reads SQTIHQWPATLVQPVGSPLSLECTVEGTSNPNLYWYRQAAGRGLQLLFYSVGIGQISSEVPQNLSASRPQDRQFILSSKKLLLSDSGFYLCAWRDRGTNTGELFFGEGSRLTVL.

This chain links TRBV19 with TRBJ2-3; 9 bases are shared with TRBD2. Germline V gene sequence: CDR1 LNHDA, CDR2 SQIVND (reference sequence). The ends lost 3 bases at V and 5 bases at J; junction bases unmatched: 6. The CDR3 is made up of 15 amino acids. CDR3 sequence: CASSMDSGGKDTQYF. CDR3 DNA sequence: TGTGCCAGTAGTATGGATAGCGGGGGCAAAGATACGCAGTATTTT.

The J gene is TRBJ2-3, the V gene TRBV7-2; D is unclear. V was trimmed by 1 base and J by 0 bases, leaving 5 bases between them. There are 14 residues in the CDR3. CDR1 SGHTA and CDR2 FQGNSA come from the germline V gene. The chain's CDR3 is CASSLVVSTDTQYF. The CDR3 region has the DNA TGTGCCAGCAGCTTAGTCGTAAGCACAGATACGCAGTATTTT.

The chain joins TRBV11-3 to TRBJ2-1; TRBD1 matches at 7 bases. The CDR3 sequence is 15 residues long. The germline gives CDR1 SGHNT, CDR2 YENEEA. The trim removed 4 bases at V and 8 bases at J, leaving 11 bases unmatched. The DNA of the CDR3 is TGTGCCAGCAGCTCGGGACAGCAACTATGGGATGAGCAGTTCTTC. It encodes CASSSGQQLWDEQFF.

The J gene is TRBJ1-1, the V gene TRBV5-8; the D is unclear. In germline, CDR1 is SGHTS, CDR2 YDEGEE. The V end was cut by 5 bases, the J end by 8 bases, with 13 bases between. This CDR3 is built from 12 residues. CDR3 DNA: TGTGCCAGCAGATTGTGGGAGCAAGAAGCTTTCTTT. Amino acid sequence: CASRLWEQEAFF. Full variable domain (outside the CDR3, taken from reference TRBV5-8 and TRBJ1-1): EAGVTQSPTHLIKTRGQQATLRCSPISGHTSVYWYQQALGLGLQFLLWYDEGEERNRGNFPPRFSGRQFPNYSSELNVNALELEDSALYLCASRLWEQEAFFGQGTRLTVV.

The chain recombines TRBV11-2 with TRBJ2-1, with 10 bases fitting TRBD2. This CDR3 is built from 18 residues. The germline V gene has CDR1 SGHAT and CDR2 FQNNGV. V shed 5 bases and J 0 bases; nucleotides not matched to a gene: 10. CDR3 coding DNA: TGTGCCAGCAGCCCCGGGCTAGCGGGGGTGAGCTCCTACAATGAGCAGTTCTTC. It codes for CASSPGLAGVSSYNEQFF.